The rows below give T cell receptor beta chains drawn from one sample of a study of CD8+ T cells in alopecia areata. Measured with immunoSEQ multiplex PCR; TCRdb has only the in-frame clones, and not every one. The data hold about 110,000 clones, with under 60% observed a single time. Sequences were obtained from NKG2D-low CD8+ T cells sorted from blood. Every receptor here comes from a human donor with alopecia areata. CDR3s include the opening cysteine and the closing phenylalanine or tryptophan. A D gene is named only where the DNA matches it firmly. Not all rows give a size; the values are once, few, many and, for expanded clones, a class.

cdr3_aa: CASGEGGGTDTQYF; cdr3_nt: TGTGCCAGCGGAGAGGGCGGGGGCACAGATACGCAGTATTTT; j_call: TRBJ2-3; clone_size: -; v_call: TRBV27; d_call: -
cdr3_aa: CASSLGSGDYEQYF; cdr3_nt: TGTGCCAGCAGCTTAGGGAGCGGAGACTACGAGCAGTACTTC; j_call: TRBJ2-7; clone_size: -; v_call: TRBV11-2; d_call: -
cdr3_aa: CASSPRSYNEQFF; cdr3_nt: TGTGCCAGCAGCCCCCGCTCCTACAATGAGCAGTTCTTC; j_call: TRBJ2-1; clone_size: -; v_call: TRBV7-8; d_call: -
cdr3_aa: CASSPIGLAGGHNEQFF; cdr3_nt: TGCGCCAGCAGCCCAATCGGACTAGCGGGAGGTCATAATGAGCAGTTCTTC; j_call: TRBJ2-1; clone_size: -; v_call: TRBV5-1; d_call: TRBD2
cdr3_aa: CASSLEARQSFRANVLTF; cdr3_nt: TGTGCCAGCAGCTTAGAAGCAAGGCAGTCGTTTAGGGCCAACGTCCTGACTTTC; j_call: TRBJ2-6; clone_size: few; v_call: TRBV7-9; d_call: -
cdr3_aa: CASSQDSLEDQPQHF; cdr3_nt: TGCGCCAGCAGCCAAGACAGCTTGGAGGATCAGCCCCAGCATTTT; j_call: TRBJ1-5; clone_size: -; v_call: TRBV4-1; d_call: -
cdr3_aa: CASKGGTQYF; cdr3_nt: TGTGCCTCAAAGGGGGGAACCCAGTACTTC; j_call: TRBJ2-5; clone_size: few; v_call: TRBV6-6; d_call: -
cdr3_aa: CSVLEGTGELFF; cdr3_nt: TGCAGCGTTTTGGAGGGGACCGGGGAGCTGTTTTTT; j_call: TRBJ2-2; clone_size: few; v_call: TRBV29-1; d_call: -
cdr3_aa: CASSSVAYNEQFF; cdr3_nt: TGTGCCAGCAGCTCGGTGGCCTACAATGAGCAGTTCTTC; j_call: TRBJ2-1; clone_size: few; v_call: TRBV2; d_call: -
cdr3_aa: CASSEGGYNEQFF; cdr3_nt: TGTGCCAGCAGCGAAGGTGGGTACAATGAGCAGTTCTTC; j_call: TRBJ2-1; clone_size: -; v_call: TRBV9; d_call: -
cdr3_aa: CASSGPQSYTDTQYF; cdr3_nt: TGTGCCAGTAGCGGCCCCCAGAGTTACACAGATACGCAGTATTTT; j_call: TRBJ2-3; clone_size: few; v_call: TRBV19; d_call: -
cdr3_aa: CASIATSGSTDTQYF; cdr3_nt: TGTGCCAGCATAGCGACTAGCGGGAGCACAGATACGCAGTATTTT; j_call: TRBJ2-3; clone_size: -; v_call: TRBV2; d_call: TRBD2
cdr3_aa: CSVVWGGEQYF; cdr3_nt: TGCAGCGTTGTTTGGGGGGGGGAGCAGTACTTC; j_call: TRBJ2-7; clone_size: -; v_call: TRBV29-1; d_call: TRBD2